A single sample is the source of the 31 T cell receptor beta chains below, sequenced in a study of blood T cell repertoires in COVID-19. Libraries were prepared by immunoSEQ multiplex PCR; TCRdb keeps only in-frame clonotypes and omits some of them. The sample has 130,000 to 150,000 clones; roughly 86% are singletons. The sequenced sample consisted of peripheral blood. Receptors were obtained from a human donor in a cohort sampled during active COVID-19.

This sequence joins TRBV5-6 and TRBJ1-4; TRBD1 matches 7 bases. The CDR3 has 14 amino acids. CDR1 SGHDT and CDR2 YYEEEE come from the germline V gene. J gave up 7 bases and V 3 bases, and 6 bases lay outside the gene matches. CDR3 bases: TGTGCCAGCAGCTCGCAGGGGGGATTTGAAAAACTGTTTTTT. It yields the protein CASSSQGGFEKLFF. Combining the CDR3 with reference TRBV5-6 and TRBJ1-4 gives the whole variable domain DAGVTQSPTHLIKTRGQQVTLRCSPKSGHDTVSWYQQALGQGPQFIFQYYEEEERQRGNFPDRFSGHQFPNYSSELNVNALLLGDSALYLCASSSQGGFEKLFFGSGTQLSVL.

In DNA, the CDR3 is TGTGCCAGCAGTATAGACCTGACGGGGGATTCCTACAATGAGCAGTTCTTC. It codes for CASSIDLTGDSYNEQFF. This sequence joins TRBV7-6 and TRBJ2-1; a weak D match, TRBD2 (6 bases). V lost 6 bases and J lost 1, with 19 bases in between. The CDR3 has 17 residues. Per germline, CDR1 SGHVS and CDR2 FNYEAQ. Drawing the rest from reference TRBV7-6 and TRBJ2-1, the complete variable domain is GAGVSQSPRYKVTKRGQDVALRCDPISGHVSLYWYRQALGQGPEFLTYFNYEAQQDKSGLPNDRFSAERPEGSISTLTIQRTEQRDSAMYRCASSIDLTGDSYNEQFFGPGTRLTVL.

The V call is TRBV2, the J call TRBJ2-6, with a tentative D call TRBD1 (7 bases). Trimming removed 4 bases at V and 0 bases at J, with 19 bases between. The CDR3 runs 19 residues. Germline-derived CDR1 and CDR2 are SNHLY and FYNNEI. This chain's CDR3 is CASSATGEASHSGANVLTF. The CDR3 coding sequence is TGTGCCAGCAGTGCCACAGGGGAGGCCTCCCACTCTGGGGCCAACGTCCTGACTTTC.

The chain employs TRBV29-1 and TRBJ2-3; D is perhaps TRBD2 (5 bases). The CDR3 loop spans 13 amino acids. V was cut by 5 bases and J by 2 bases, with 11 bases left in between. Germline V lookup: CDR1 SQVTM, CDR2 ANQGSEA. CDR3: CSVRAVYTDTQYF. CDR3 nucleotide sequence: TGCAGCGTTCGAGCGGTTTACACAGATACGCAGTATTTT.

The J gene is TRBJ2-2, the V gene TRBV5-4, with 13 nucleotides matching TRBD2. Unmatched junction bases numbered 4, after V lost 2 bases and J lost 3 bases. The germline CDR1 and CDR2 sequences are SGHNT and YYREEE (reference sequence). The CDR3 is 17 amino acids. This CDR3 reads CASSLLAGGPDTGELFF. The CDR3 nucleotides are TGTGCCAGCAGCTTACTAGCGGGGGGGCCGGACACCGGGGAGCTGTTTTTT.

The rearrangement joins TRBV5-1 to TRBJ2-3; 10 bases line up with TRBD2. The germline V gene encodes CDR1 SGHRS and CDR2 YFSETQ. The CDR3 is made up of 17 amino acids. After removal of 2 bases from V and 0 bases from J, the junction contained 6 bases not matched to a gene. This chain's CDR3 is CASSFPAGGLSTDTQYF. CDR3 in DNA: TGCGCCAGCAGCTTCCCAGCGGGGGGGCTAAGCACAGATACGCAGTATTTT. The entire variable domain, with the rest obtained from reference TRBV5-1 and TRBJ2-3, is as follows: KAGVTQTPRYLIKTRGQQVTLSCSPISGHRSVSWYQQTPGQGLQFLFEYFSETQRNKGNFPGRFSGRQFSNSRSEMNVSTLELGDSALYLCASSFPAGGLSTDTQYFGPGTRLTVL.

The rearrangement joins TRBV9 to TRBJ1-2; D is possibly TRBD1 (5 bases). Germline CDR1 is SGDLS and CDR2 is YYNGEE. There are 15 residues in the CDR3. The V gene lost 0 bases and the J gene lost 2 bases, with 11 bases spanning the gap. Here the CDR3 DNA reads TGTGCCAGCAGCGTAGACCCCAGGGCAAACTATGGCTACACCTTC. Its translation is CASSVDPRANYGYTF. Filled out from reference TRBV9 and TRBJ1-2, the complete variable domain reads DSGVTQTPKHLITATGQRVTLRCSPRSGDLSVYWYQQSLDQGLQFLIQYYNGEERAKGNILERFSAQQFPDLHSELNLSSLELGDSALYFCASSVDPRANYGYTFGSGTRLTVV.

The CDR3 nucleotides are TGCGCCAGCAGCGGAACAGGGGGGAATAATTCACCCCTCCACTTT. The encoded protein is CASSGTGGNNSPLHF. The V and J genes are TRBV5-1 and TRBJ1-6, with 8 bases that match TRBD1. V lost 4 bases to trimming and J lost 5 bases; unmatched junction nucleotides: 5. Germline lookup yields CDR1 SGHRS and CDR2 YFSETQ. The CDR3 length is 15 residues.

The chain carries TRBV6-4 and TRBJ2-5; TRBD1 agrees at 9 bases. Germline V lookup: CDR1 MRHNA, CDR2 SNTAGT. There are 14 residues in the CDR3. Trimming removed 7 bases from V and 4 bases from J; junction bases left unmatched: 7. CDR3 in DNA: TGTGCCAGCAAAGTTGACAGGGGGGCAGAGACCCAGTACTTC. Translation: CASKVDRGAETQYF.

The chain recombines TRBV5-1 with TRBJ2-7, with 11 bases identical to TRBD2. V was clipped by 3 bases and J by 5 bases; unmatched bases: 10. This CDR3 has 16 residues. Germline V gene data show CDR1 as SGHRS and CDR2 as YFSETQ. CDR3: CASSWALAGGENEQYF. In DNA form, the CDR3 reads TGCGCCAGCAGCTGGGCCTTAGCGGGAGGGGAAAACGAGCAGTACTTC.

In DNA form, the CDR3 reads TGTGCCAGCTCACCATGGACAAAGAGCTCTGGGGCCAACGTCCTGACTTTC. Protein: CASSPWTKSSGANVLTF. This chain connects TRBV18 to TRBJ2-6, with TRBD1 as a possible D gene (5 bases). Per germline, CDR1 KGHSH and CDR2 LQKENI. V was clipped by 2 bases and J by 0 bases, with 11 bases between them. This CDR3 has 17 amino acids.

This clone was recorded once. The V call is TRBV28, the J call TRBJ1-5, with 8 nucleotides matching TRBD1. J gave up 6 bases and V 3 bases, and 4 bases lay outside the gene matches. Germline CDR1 MDHEN, CDR2 SYDVKM. The CDR3 has 14 residues. The CDR3 nucleotides are TGTGCCAGCAGTTTCCAGACAGGGGCTCAGCCCCAGCATTTT. Amino acids: CASSFQTGAQPQHF.

The rearrangement uses TRBV7-9 and TRBJ2-7; maybe TRBD1 (6 bases). The CDR3 covers 17 residues. CDR1 and CDR2 from the germline V gene are SEHNR and FQNEAQ (reference sequence). V lost 1 base and J 1 base, leaving 17 bases between the germline ends. The CDR3 is CASSLEIRTVFSYEQYF. The CDR3 nucleotides read TGTGCCAGCAGCTTAGAGATAAGGACAGTTTTTTCCTACGAGCAGTACTTC.

V is TRBV7-9 and J is TRBJ2-7; 7 bases map to TRBD2. The trim removed 5 bases at V and 5 bases at J, leaving 12 bases unmatched. The germline gives CDR1 SEHNR, CDR2 FQNEAQ (reference sequence). This CDR3 contains 15 residues. Written as DNA, the CDR3 is TGTGCCAGCAGCATCTCCGGGACTAAGTTCGACGAGCAGTACTTC. Protein product: CASSISGTKFDEQYF.

The chain employs TRBV28 and TRBJ2-3, with a weak D call TRBD2 (5 bases). Trimming stripped 4 bases from V and 10 bases from J, with 18 bases between. This CDR3 has 14 residues. CDR1 and CDR2 (germline): MDHEN, SYDVKM. For the CDR3, the DNA is TGTGCCAGCAGTTCGGGATCAGCGGCAATAGCGCAGTATTTT. It specifies CASSSGSAAIAQYF.

The chain joins TRBV9 to TRBJ1-3, with 7 bases fitting TRBD1. The germline V gene encodes CDR1 SGDLS and CDR2 YYNGEE. The CDR3 is 15 amino acids. The trim removed 4 bases at V and 2 bases at J, leaving 6 bases unmatched. The DNA of the CDR3 is TGTGCCAGCAGCACAAGGACAGGCGCTGGAAACACCATATATTTT. Its protein product is CASSTRTGAGNTIYF. Complete variable domain (other parts from reference TRBV9 and TRBJ1-3): DSGVTQTPKHLITATGQRVTLRCSPRSGDLSVYWYQQSLDQGLQFLIQYYNGEERAKGNILERFSAQQFPDLHSELNLSSLELGDSALYFCASSTRTGAGNTIYFGEGSWLTVV.

The CDR3 coding sequence is TGCGCCAGCAGTATCGACAGACCCGGCACAGATACGCAGTATTTT. Translation: CASSIDRPGTDTQYF. V is TRBV5-1 and J is TRBJ2-3; D might be TRBD1 (5 bases). The CDR3 is 15 amino acids. Trimming took off 5 bases at V and 1 base at J, with 14 bases between the two ends. Germline CDR1 is SGHRS and CDR2 is YFSETQ.

The chain combines TRBV4-3 with TRBJ1-4; no clear D gene. Germline lookup yields CDR1 LGHNA and CDR2 YSLEER. V was clipped by 4 bases and J by 5 bases, with 17 bases between them. The CDR3 spans 16 residues. The CDR3 nucleotides are TGCGCCAGCAGCCTTCTCCCCGGGAATTCCAATGAAAAACTGTTTTTT. Amino acid sequence: CASSLLPGNSNEKLFF.

V gene TRBV5-1 combines with J gene TRBJ2-3, with 7 bases that match TRBD1. CDR3 length: 14 amino acids. CDR1 is SGHRS, CDR2 YFSETQ, per germline. V gave up 5 bases and J gave up 4 bases; unmatched junction bases: 7. The CDR3: CASSTGQNADTQYF. For the CDR3, the DNA is TGCGCCAGCAGTACGGGACAGAACGCAGATACGCAGTATTTT.

For this clone: At one of its ends the junction is not consistent with the germline gene, which may arise from a read error. The same CDR3 also results from other DNA sequences found in this sample. The V and J genes are TRBV6-2 or TRBV6-3 and TRBJ2-7, with 9 bases matching TRBD2. CDR3 length: 17 amino acids. Germline lookup yields CDR1 MNHEY and CDR2 SVGEGT. In nucleotides, the CDR3 is TGTGCCAGCAGTTACGTAGGCCTGCGGGAGGGCCGACACGAGCAGTATTTC. Translated: CASSYVGLREGRHEQYF.

The chain recombines TRBV11-2 with TRBJ2-7, with D tentatively TRBD1 (6 bases). CDR1 SGHAT and CDR2 FQNNGV come from the germline V gene. The germline V and J ends were trimmed by 8 bases and 0 bases, with 14 bases remaining between them. The CDR3 extends over 14 amino acids. This CDR3 is CASGRQAVSYEQYF. CDR3 DNA: TGTGCCAGCGGCAGACAGGCAGTCTCCTACGAGCAGTACTTC.

The gene calls are TRBV28 and TRBJ2-4; D possibly corresponds to TRBD1 (6 bases). Trimming took 7 bases from V and 1 from J, leaving 11 bases between them. Germline loops: CDR1 MDHEN, CDR2 SYDVKM. This CDR3 contains 14 residues. As DNA, the CDR3 is TGTGCCAGCACCATACAGGGTGCCAAAAACATTCAGTACTTC. Translated: CASTIQGAKNIQYF.

The chain links TRBV7-2 to TRBJ2-5; the D gene is possibly TRBD2 (5 bases). Trimming pared 4 bases from V and 5 bases from J, leaving 17 bases between. The CDR3 has 15 amino acids. Germline values: CDR1 SGHTA, CDR2 FQGNSA. Here the CDR3 reads CASSSSYQSGETQYF. CDR3 DNA: TGTGCCAGCAGCTCCTCCTACCAATCGGGGGAGACCCAGTACTTC.

This chain joins TRBV19 and TRBJ2-7; D not resolved. Germline-derived CDR1 and CDR2 are LNHDA and SQIVND (reference sequence). CDR3 length: 14 amino acids. V lost 4 bases and J lost 3, with 13 bases in between. The CDR3 here is CASSTRNSDYEQYF. CDR3 nucleotides: TGTGCCAGTAGTACCAGAAATTCCGACTACGAGCAGTACTTC.

The chain joins TRBV7-9 to TRBJ1-4; no definite D call. The V and J ends lost 0 bases and 4 bases respectively, with 12 bases between them. Germline V CDR1 and CDR2: SEHNR, FQNEAQ (reference sequence). The CDR3 has 16 residues. The chain's CDR3 is CASSLALSGYNEKLFF. The CDR3 DNA follows: TGTGCCAGCAGCTTAGCTTTATCCGGGTATAATGAAAAACTGTTTTTT.

The rearrangement joins TRBV4-3 to TRBJ1-6; 9 bases fit TRBD1. V shed 4 bases, J shed 7 bases, and the junction held 8 bases outside the gene matches. Looked up from germline, CDR1 is LGHNA and CDR2 is YSLEER. The CDR3 is 16 residues long. The CDR3: CASSRGGQGSNSPLHF. CDR3 coding DNA: TGCGCCAGCAGCCGCGGGGGACAGGGATCAAATTCACCCCTCCACTTT.

The chain has TRBV4-2 and TRBJ2-1; 12 nucleotides line up with TRBD2. This CDR3 is built from 17 residues. The V and J ends lost 1 base and 1 base, in that order; junction bases with no gene match: 2. Germline CDR1 is LGHNA and CDR2 is YNFKEQ. The CDR3 reads CASSQAGLAGSYNEQFF. CDR3 DNA: TGTGCCAGCAGCCAAGCAGGACTAGCGGGATCCTACAATGAGCAGTTCTTC.

This chain links TRBV7-6 with TRBJ2-7; D is uncertain. The CDR3 spans 13 residues. V was trimmed by 5 bases and J by 2 bases, leaving 10 bases between them. Germline CDR1 is SGHVS and CDR2 is FNYEAQ. The CDR3 sequence is CASSLAETYEQYF. In DNA form, the CDR3 reads TGTGCCAGCAGCCTCGCGGAGACCTACGAGCAGTACTTC.

The chain combines TRBV6-5 with TRBJ1-6, with D possibly matching TRBD1 (5 bases). Deletions cut 6 bases from V and 7 bases from J, with 16 bases between. Germline CDR1 reads MNHEY; CDR2 reads SVGAGI. The CDR3 consists of 15 residues. CDR3 DNA sequence: TGTGCCAGCAGGACCTTGGCAGGGTGGAATTCACCCCTCCACTTT. It translates to CASRTLAGWNSPLHF.

The CDR3 protein is CASSQEAGIAYNEQFF. The DNA of the CDR3 is TGTGCCAGCAGCCAAGAGGCGGGTATAGCCTACAATGAGCAGTTCTTC. V is TRBV3-1 (or the pseudogene TRBV3-2) and J is TRBJ2-1; D is possibly TRBD2 (5 bases). V lost 0 bases and J lost 2, with 11 bases in between. In germline, CDR1 is LGHDT, CDR2 YNNKEL (reference sequence). This CDR3 region has 16 residues.

The chain is built from TRBV21-1 and TRBJ2-3; the listed D gene, TRBD1, was not tested against the DNA. TRBV21-1 has pseudogene status. This CDR3 has 16 residues. The CDR3, as DNA: TGTGCCAGCAGCCTCGCTTGGGGGCGCGCCACAGATACGCAGTATTTT. It specifies CASSLAWGRATDTQYF.